This T cell receptor beta chain is drawn from a study of CD8 T cells in ankylosing spondylitis. Overall study findings and caveats: Blood from ankylosing spondylitis patients appeared to carry a characteristic eight-variant TCR beta motif. Matched synovial fluid from ankylosing spondylitis patients was reported to be enriched for disease-linked clones. Past studies reported some motif variants in reactive arthritis synovial fluid and blood.

Trimming stripped 4 bases from V and 0 bases from J, with 11 bases between. Per the germline V gene, CDR1 is SGHKS and CDR2 is YYEKEE (reference sequence). The CDR3 spans 16 residues. As for this clonotype: Antigen specificity is unknown.

Generation of TCR beta libraries employed quantitative 5'-RACE incorporating molecular barcodes. In TCRdb, the 5' RACE reads were re-called with MiXCR into one record per CDR3 protein. Here the sample spans some 150,000 distinct CDR3 sequences, around 45% being singletons. The sequencing sample was made of synovial fluid, either unsorted or a sorted T cell fraction (not recorded which). This receptor was taken from a male donor with ankylosing spondylitis. The genes are TRBV5-5 and TRBJ1-6; D is undetermined. This CDR3 is CASSIGVSSYNSPLHF. CDR3 coding DNA: TGTGCCAGCAGCATTGGGGTGAGCTCCTATAATTCACCCCTCCACTTT.